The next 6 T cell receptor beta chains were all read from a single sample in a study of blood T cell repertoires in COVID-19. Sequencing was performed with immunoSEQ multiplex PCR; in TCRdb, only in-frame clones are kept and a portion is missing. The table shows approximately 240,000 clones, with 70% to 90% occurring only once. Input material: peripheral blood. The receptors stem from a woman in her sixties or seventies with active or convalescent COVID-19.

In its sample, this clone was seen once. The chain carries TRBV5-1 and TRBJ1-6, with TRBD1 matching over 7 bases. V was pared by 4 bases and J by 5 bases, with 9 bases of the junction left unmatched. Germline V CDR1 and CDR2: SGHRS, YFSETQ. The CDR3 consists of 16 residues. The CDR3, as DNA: TGCGCCAGCAGCCCCGGGACAGCCGCTAATAATTCACCCCTCCACTTT. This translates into CASSPGTAANNSPLHF.

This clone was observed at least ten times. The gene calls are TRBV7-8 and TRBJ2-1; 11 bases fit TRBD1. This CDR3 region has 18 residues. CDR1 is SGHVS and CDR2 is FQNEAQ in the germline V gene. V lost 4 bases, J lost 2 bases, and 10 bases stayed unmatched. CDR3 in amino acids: CASSSLDRGRGPYNEQFF. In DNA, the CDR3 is TGTGCCAGCAGCTCCCTGGACAGGGGGCGAGGGCCCTACAATGAGCAGTTCTTC.

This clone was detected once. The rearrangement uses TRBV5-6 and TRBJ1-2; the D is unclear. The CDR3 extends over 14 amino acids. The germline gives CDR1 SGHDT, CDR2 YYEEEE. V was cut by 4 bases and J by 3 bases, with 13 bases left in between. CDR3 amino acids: CASSPWPSDYGYTF. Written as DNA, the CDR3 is TGTGCCAGCAGCCCCTGGCCCAGCGACTATGGCTACACCTTC.

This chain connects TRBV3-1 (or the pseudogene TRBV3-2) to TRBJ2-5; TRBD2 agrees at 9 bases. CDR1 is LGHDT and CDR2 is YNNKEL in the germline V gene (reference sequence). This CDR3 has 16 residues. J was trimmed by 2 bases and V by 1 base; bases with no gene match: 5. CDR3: CASSQVRRGGQETQYF. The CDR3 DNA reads TGTGCCAGCAGCCAAGTTAGGCGGGGGGGACAAGAGACCCAGTACTTC.

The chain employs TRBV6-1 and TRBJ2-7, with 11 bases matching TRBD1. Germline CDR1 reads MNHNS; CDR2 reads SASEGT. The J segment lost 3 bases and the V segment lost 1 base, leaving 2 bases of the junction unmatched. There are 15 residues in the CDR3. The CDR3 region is CASSEEGTGGYEQYF. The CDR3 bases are TGTGCCAGCAGTGAAGAGGGGACAGGGGGCTACGAGCAGTACTTC.

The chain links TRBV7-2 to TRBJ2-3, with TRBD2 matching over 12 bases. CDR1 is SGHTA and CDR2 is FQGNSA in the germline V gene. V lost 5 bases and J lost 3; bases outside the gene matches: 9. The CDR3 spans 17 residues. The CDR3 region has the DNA TGTGCCAGCAGCCAGGGGCTAGCGGGGGGGCAAACAGATACGCAGTATTTT. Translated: CASSQGLAGGQTDTQYF.